Here is one TCR beta chain with its context. Its antigen has not been determined. There are no base qualities to consult, and no much larger clone falls within one base. Sample time point, as interpreted from the label and publication: about 28 days (+/-7) after the second vaccine dose. The sample's treatment or condition label, in plain terms: meningococcal conjugate vaccine given as trial control. Vaccinee samples came from UK trials COV001 and COV002, including a single-blind randomized controlled phase 2/3 trial of AZD1222 (ChAdOx1 nCoV-19) in healthy adults. Trial participant PBMC samples were collected at day 0 and day 28 after the second dose for TCRbeta chain sequencing. This sample stems from a study of T cell responses to AZD1222 COVID-19 vaccine (dated by TCRdb to the early 2020s). At the level of the whole study: A total of about 250 trial participants underwent TCR sequencing, of whom roughly 210 had received two doses of AZD1222 and roughly 26 had received two doses of the MenACWY control vaccine. Trial participants were enrolled by age into subgroups of 18-55, 56-69 and 70-plus years, and roughly 150, 30 and 60 TCR-sequenced participants, respectively, were included in these subgroups.

Study-wide findings and limitations: In the small 56-69-year group, the increase in depth fell short of significance, most likely because of low power. Participants were mostly white British and included more females than males, and it was suggested by the authors that clonal diversity may have been underestimated. Vaccine-associated CD4 TCRs spanned the whole spike protein, with dominant responses in regions 160-218 and 743-854. Conclusions about previously exposed vaccinees are limited because only six or seven AZD1222 recipients were SARS-CoV-2 seropositive at baseline. After two AZD1222 doses, both the breadth and the depth of spike-specific TCRs were significantly higher than at day 0 and than in MenACWY recipients. Because no day 14 peak-response samples were available, repertoires were characterized only after the peak T cell response. Epitopes outside the regions mutated in the B.1.351 and B.1.1.7 variants were reportedly recognized by nearly half of the unique spike-specific TCRs.

The CDR3 regions of human TCRbeta chains were subjected to immunosequencing. On the authors' methods: Repertoire TCRs were checked for matches against a reference library of SARS-CoV-2-specific TCRs that had been generated using the MIRA antigen-specificity platform. Breadth was defined as the fraction of unique TCRs that were SARS-CoV-2-associated, and depth was defined as the fraction of total T cells that were SARS-CoV-2-associated. Using the MIRA data, each spike-specific TCR was mapped to the spike region that the TCR reacts to and placed in a CD4 or CD8 class. Log10-transformed breadth and depth values were compared by one-way ANOVA with Sidak's multiple comparisons tests. TCRdb re-hosts the immuneACCESS table, in-frame sequences only. Its copies lack some clones; in the studies checked, an unresolved V gene accounts for under half of them, and the cause for the rest is not known. V, J and clone size reflect that table, while D and trimming were determined from the DNA. In all, the sample holds around 100,000 clones, and roughly 86% of those were seen once. Jointly, the top ten make up 3.3% of the sample.

This sequence was found in an adult who received the MenACWY meningococcal vaccine as a control. This specimen was peripheral blood, taken 28 days after the second dose of the MenACWY control vaccine.

This receptor carries the CDR3 CASSPATGTGGYEQYF. The nucleotide sequence reads TGTGCCAGCTCACCGGCGACCGGGACAGGGGGCTACGAGCAGTACTTC. The chain is made from TRBV18 and TRBJ2-7; TRBD1 agrees with 11 junctional bases. The germline V gene yields KGHSH for CDR1 and LQKENI for CDR2. The CDR3 runs 16 residues from the cysteine to the phenylalanine. Left in the record is the CDR3 DNA by itself, 48 bases read in frame from the first base. V ends up 3 bases short and J 3 bases short, with an unmatched junction base count of 7.